The clone carrying this T cell receptor (beta chain) was observed a handful of times. Its antigen is currently unknown. One junction end does not reproduce the germline sequence, and a read error may be involved. This specimen comes from a study of yellow fever vaccine responses in identical twins. The study's findings and limits: Reports say the vaccine T cell response in twins looked partly convergent and partly personalized.

The CDR3 sequence is 15 residues long. Germline loops: CDR1 SGHVS, CDR2 FNYEAQ. TCRdb re-derived calls from the RT-PCR reads in MiXCR, one entry per CDR3 protein. This table has about 13,000 distinct CDR3 sequences, about four fifths appearing once. V is TRBV7-6 and J is TRBJ2-7; D is uncertain. The source was T cells from blood (PBMCs), unsorted or a sorted subset (not recorded which), collected before or after yellow fever vaccination (not recorded which). This sequence was found in a woman between 18 and 29 years old who received the yellow fever vaccine. Here the CDR3 reads CASSLRLASSYEQYF. In nucleotides, the CDR3 is TGTGCTAGCAGCTTAAGGCTTGCGAGCTCCTACGAGCAGTACTTC.